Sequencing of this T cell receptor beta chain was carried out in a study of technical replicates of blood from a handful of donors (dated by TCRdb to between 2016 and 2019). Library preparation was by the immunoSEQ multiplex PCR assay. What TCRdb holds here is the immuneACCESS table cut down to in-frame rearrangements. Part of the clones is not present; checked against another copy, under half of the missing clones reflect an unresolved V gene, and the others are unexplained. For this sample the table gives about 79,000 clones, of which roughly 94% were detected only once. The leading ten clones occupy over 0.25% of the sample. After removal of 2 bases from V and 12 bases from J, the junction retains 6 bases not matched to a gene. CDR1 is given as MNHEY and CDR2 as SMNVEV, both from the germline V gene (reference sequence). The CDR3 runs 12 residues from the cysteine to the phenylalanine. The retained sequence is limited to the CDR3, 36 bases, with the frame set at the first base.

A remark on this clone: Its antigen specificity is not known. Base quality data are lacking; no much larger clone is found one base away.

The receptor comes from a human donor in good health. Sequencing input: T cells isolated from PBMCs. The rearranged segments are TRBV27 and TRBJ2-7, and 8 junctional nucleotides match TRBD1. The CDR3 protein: CASSLPGQVPYF. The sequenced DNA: TGTGCCAGCAGTTTACCGGGACAGGTACCGTACTTC.